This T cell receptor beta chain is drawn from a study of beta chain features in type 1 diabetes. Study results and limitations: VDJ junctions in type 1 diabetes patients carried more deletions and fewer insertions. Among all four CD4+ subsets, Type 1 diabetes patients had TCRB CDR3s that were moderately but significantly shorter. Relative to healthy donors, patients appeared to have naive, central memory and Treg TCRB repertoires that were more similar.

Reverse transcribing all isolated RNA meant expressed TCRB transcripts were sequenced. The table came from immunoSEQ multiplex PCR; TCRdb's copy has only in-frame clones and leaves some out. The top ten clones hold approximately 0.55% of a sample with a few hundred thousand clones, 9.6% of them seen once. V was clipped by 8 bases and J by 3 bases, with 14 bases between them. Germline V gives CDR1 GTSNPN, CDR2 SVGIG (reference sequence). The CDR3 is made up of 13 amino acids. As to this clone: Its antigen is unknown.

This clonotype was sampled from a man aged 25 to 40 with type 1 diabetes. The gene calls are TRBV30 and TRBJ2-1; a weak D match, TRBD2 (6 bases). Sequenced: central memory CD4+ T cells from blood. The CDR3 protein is CAADSGSYNEQFF. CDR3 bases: TGTGCCGCAGATAGCGGCAGCTACAATGAGCAGTTCTTC. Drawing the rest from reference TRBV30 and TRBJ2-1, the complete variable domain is SQTIHQWPATLVQPVGSPLSLECTVEGTSNPNLYWYRQAAGRGLQLLFYSVGIGQISSEVPQNLSASRPQDRQFILSSKKLLLSDSGFYLCAADSGSYNEQFFGPGTRLTVL.